This T cell receptor beta chain was recorded in a study of regulatory T cells in long-lasting Graves disease. The germline CDR1 and CDR2 sequences are LNHNV and YYDKDF (reference sequence). This CDR3 contains 15 residues. Trimming removed 8 bases at V and 0 bases at J, with 16 bases between. Sample time point: newly diagnosed GD, antithyroid drugs for less than 3 months. Isolated PBMC RNA provided the starting material for the TCR library. Study observations and caveats: Newly diagnosed patients shared around 910 public clonotypes; persistent patients shared some 2,600.

Researchers made TCR beta libraries by using iRepertoire HTBI primers and running Arm-PCR on CDR3 regions. TCRdb reanalysed the multiplex PCR reads using MiXCR and keeps one entry per CDR3 protein. The table records more than 300,000 distinct CDR3 sequences, 15% to 20% of them present only once. A few counts support this clonotype. Its specificity is not known. These data also featured in a second study, about T cells in Graves' hyperthyroidism and ophthalmopathy. In that study: The model identified upcoming ophthalmopathy a median about 6.5 months ahead of onset.

The sequence was collected from a woman aged 18-29 years with Graves disease. Specimen: peripheral blood mononuclear cells (PBMCs), collected at new diagnosis, from a patient treated with antithyroid drugs. The rearrangement joins TRBV15 to TRBJ2-5, with a tentative D call TRBD1 (7 bases). The DNA for the CDR3 is TGTGCCACCCGACAGGGACTCGGGGACCAAGAGACCCAGTACTTC. This gives the protein CATRQGLGDQETQYF.